This note documents a single TCR beta chain sequence. As handled by the study authors: ImmunoSEQ yielded junction-only sequences lacking quality scores, so filtering differed. TCRdb's table, derived via immunoSEQ multiplex PCR, lists solely in-frame clones and lacks some. That table gives V, J and clone size, and the DNA gave D and trimming. The sample carries a few hundred thousand clones, more than 60% recorded once. Germline CDR1 and CDR2: MNHNS and SASEGT. The CDR3 extends over 14 amino acids. V was trimmed by 6 bases and J by 7 bases, leaving 16 bases between them. The data originate from a study of shared clonotypes between healthy human individuals.

The chain links TRBV6-1 to TRBJ2-1; possible D gene TRBD2, 5 bases. The sequencing sample was made of memory CD4+ T cells sorted from blood. As for subset: CD45RA-negative fraction. The clonotype was recovered from a man aged 30 to 45 in good health. As DNA, the CDR3 is TGTGCCAGCAGCGCCCGGGATAAGCGGAATGAGCAGTTCTTC. Translating it yields CASSARDKRNEQFF.